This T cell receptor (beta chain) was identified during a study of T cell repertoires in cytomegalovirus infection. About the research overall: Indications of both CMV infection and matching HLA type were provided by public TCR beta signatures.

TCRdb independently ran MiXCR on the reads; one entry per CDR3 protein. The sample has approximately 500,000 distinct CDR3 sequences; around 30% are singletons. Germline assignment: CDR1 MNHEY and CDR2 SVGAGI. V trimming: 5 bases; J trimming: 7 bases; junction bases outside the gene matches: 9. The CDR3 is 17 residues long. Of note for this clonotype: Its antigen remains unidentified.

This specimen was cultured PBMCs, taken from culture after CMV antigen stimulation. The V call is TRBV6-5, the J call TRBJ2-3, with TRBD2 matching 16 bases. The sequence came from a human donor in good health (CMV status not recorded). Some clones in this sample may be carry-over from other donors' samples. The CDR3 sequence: CASSPGLAGGAQYTQYF. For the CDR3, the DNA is TGTGCCAGCAGTCCGGGACTAGCGGGAGGGGCCCAATATACGCAGTATTTT.